The 5 T cell receptor beta chains given below trace back to one sample, sequenced in a study of T cell repertoires and HLA-DP antigens. Here immunoSEQ multiplex PCR was the method, and the copy in TCRdb shows in-frame clones only, minus some. The sample holds about 73,000 clones; 80% are singletons and the top ten take more than 1.5%. No antigen is known for these receptors. The sample comprised CD4+ T cells from PBMCs. Source of these receptors: a man between 60 and 70 years old in good health and CMV-seronegative.

The rearrangement uses TRBV7-9 and TRBJ2-7; no reliable D call. CDR3 size: 15 residues. The germline V gene has CDR1 SEHNR and CDR2 FQNEAQ (reference sequence). The V and J ends lost 1 base and 0 bases respectively, with 10 bases between them. The CDR3 protein is CASSLGGLTSYEQYV. The CDR3 nucleotides read TGTGCCAGCAGCTTAGGCGGCCTCACCTCCTACGAGCAGTACGTC.

V and J are TRBV7-8 and TRBJ2-3; D is possibly TRBD1 (5 bases). V shed 1 base and J shed 0 bases, with 17 bases lying between them. Germline V gene lookup returns CDR1 SGHVS and CDR2 FQNEAQ. The CDR3 runs 18 residues. The CDR3, as DNA: TGTGCCAGCAGCTTAGGGACACCGGGCCCTTTGAGCACAGATACGCAGTATTTT. Protein product: CASSLGTPGPLSTDTQYF.

The chain has TRBV15 and TRBJ2-5; D remains ambiguous. The CDR3 has 14 amino acids. Germline V gene data show CDR1 as LNHNV and CDR2 as YYDKDF (reference sequence). V was pared by 1 base and J by 7 bases, with 13 bases between. As DNA, the CDR3 is TGTGCCACCAGCAGAGGTCTCGGGTTAGGGACCCAGTACTTC. This codes for CATSRGLGLGTQYF.

This clone showed up just a few times. The J gene is TRBJ2-1, the V gene TRBV6-6; no definite D call. The CDR3 is 14 residues long. Germline CDR1 is MNHNY and CDR2 is SVGAGI (reference sequence). V was trimmed by 0 bases and J by 5 bases, leaving 8 bases between them. In DNA, the CDR3 is TGTGCCAGCAGTTACTCGGAAAGGAACAATGAGCAGTTCTTC. Protein sequence: CASSYSERNNEQFF.

J is TRBJ2-3 and V is TRBV11-3; 8 nucleotides line up with TRBD2. V trimming: 8 bases; J trimming: 2 bases; junction bases outside the gene matches: 6. CDR3 length: 14 residues. Germline CDR1 is SGHNT and CDR2 is YENEEA. The DNA for the CDR3 is TGTGCCAGCGGCGGCGGGGGGAACACAGATACGCAGTATTTT. It encodes CASGGGGNTDTQYF.